Listed below are T cell receptor beta chains from one sample, sequenced in a study of cytomegalovirus exposure and HLA in healthy donors. Assay used: immunoSEQ multiplex PCR; TCRdb lists only in-frame clones, some missing. This sample has some 320,000 clones; around 90% occur once, and the top ten carry roughly 1.2%. Material: PBMCs. These receptors were collected from a woman younger than 45 in good health and CMV-seropositive. Both conserved end residues are part of each CDR3. D genes are given only for firm matches. Size values are once, few and many counts, or a class for expanded clones, and some rows have none.

DNA	CDR3	V	D	J	size
TGCAGCGTTGAAGGAGGGGCCCTTGTCGAGCAGTACTTC	CSVEGGALVEQYF	TRBV29-1	-	TRBJ2-7	-
TGTGCCAGCAACTATCAGACAGGGGGGAATGAAAAACTGTTTTTT	CASNYQTGGNEKLFF	TRBV5-6	TRBD1	TRBJ1-4	-
TGCGCCAGCAGCCCGGGGGAAACAGGGACCAACACTGAAGCTTTCTTT	CASSPGETGTNTEAFF	TRBV5-1	-	TRBJ1-1	-
TGCGCCAGCAGCTCGACAGTCAATCAGCCCCAGCATTTT	CASSSTVNQPQHF	TRBV5-1	-	TRBJ1-5	once
TGCGCCAGCAGTCCCGGACTCACAGGGGCAGATACGCAGTATTTT	CASSPGLTGADTQYF	TRBV10-1	TRBD1	TRBJ2-3	once
TGTGCCAGCAGCGGCGGGACTAGCGGCACAGATACGCAGTATTTT	CASSGGTSGTDTQYF	TRBV5-5	TRBD2	TRBJ2-3	-
TGTGCCAGCAGCCCTTGGACGGGAGAGGTATTTCCTTACGAGCAGTACTTC	CASSPWTGEVFPYEQYF	TRBV13	-	TRBJ2-7	-
TGCGCCAGCAGCTTGGGACTAGCGGGAGGTTCCTACAATGAGCAGTTCTTC	CASSLGLAGGSYNEQFF	TRBV5-1	TRBD2	TRBJ2-1	-
TGTGCCAGCAGCTTAGCCGGGCAGGGAGAAAGGGAAAAACTGTTTTTT	CASSLAGQGEREKLFF	TRBV7-6	-	TRBJ1-4	once
TGCGCCAGCAGCCAAGAAGGCAGGGGATTTGGTAATGAAAAACTGTTTTTT	CASSQEGRGFGNEKLFF	TRBV4-1	-	TRBJ1-4	-
TGCGCCAGCAGCGGAACAGGGGGTTTGATGGCAGATACGCAGTATTTT	CASSGTGGLMADTQYF	TRBV5-1	TRBD1	TRBJ2-3	-
TGTGCCAGCAGTTCCAATTACAGGGGGTCTGGCTACACCTTC	CASSSNYRGSGYTF	TRBV27	TRBD1	TRBJ1-2	-
TGTGCCAGCAGTGATTGGACTAGCGGGGCCAATGAGCAGTTCTTC	CASSDWTSGANEQFF	TRBV25-1	TRBD2	TRBJ2-1	-
TGCAGCGCTGGAAGGGGGAACACTGAAGCTTTCTTT	CSAGRGNTEAFF	TRBV29-1	-	TRBJ1-1	-
TGTGCCAGCAGCTTAGAAGTAGGGGGCCTCTACAATGAGCAGTTCTTC	CASSLEVGGLYNEQFF	TRBV11-2	TRBD1	TRBJ2-1	-
TGTGCCAGCAGTGCTGGACAGACTTCCTACGAGCAGTACTTC	CASSAGQTSYEQYF	TRBV2	-	TRBJ2-7	few
TGTGCCAGCAGCTTGTTCGACAGCTCCCAAGAGACCCAGTACTTC	CASSLFDSSQETQYF	TRBV5-6	-	TRBJ2-5	once
TGTGCCAGCAGTTACCCTGGGAGAACGGGACTAGCGGGAGACGAGCAGTACTTC	CASSYPGRTGLAGDEQYF	TRBV27	TRBD2	TRBJ2-7	once
TGTGCCTGGAGCCCCACGGCAGGGTCTGGAAACACCATATATTTT	CAWSPTAGSGNTIYF	TRBV30	-	TRBJ1-3	-
TGTGCCAGCAGTTTCCTAGAGGGGAACTATGGCTACACCTTC	CASSFLEGNYGYTF	TRBV6-6	-	TRBJ1-2	-
TGTGCCAGCAGTTCTAAAGGGGGGGGGTTGGGTGGCTACACCTTC	CASSSKGGGLGGYTF	TRBV27	-	TRBJ1-2	-
TGTGCTAGTGGTTTTCGAGGGGGCACAGATACGCAGTATTTT	CASGFRGGTDTQYF	TRBV12-5	-	TRBJ2-3	-
TGTGCCAGCCGCCAGGACGGTAGCACAGATACGCAGTATTTT	CASRQDGSTDTQYF	TRBV6-5	-	TRBJ2-3	-
TGTGCCAGTGGTAGCGTGCAAAGCACAGATACGCAGTATTTT	CASGSVQSTDTQYF	TRBV28	-	TRBJ2-3	-
TGTGCCAACAACGACAGGCGGCCCGTCGACACTGAAGCTTTCTTT	CANNDRRPVDTEAFF	TRBV6-6	-	TRBJ1-1	-
TGTGCCAGCAGCCAACGTTGGGTCACGGGAGCTAACTATGGCTACACCTTC	CASSQRWVTGANYGYTF	TRBV7-2	-	TRBJ1-2	-
TGTGCCAGCAGCTTAGCGGGGGACAGGGGGTTCGGCTACACCTTC	CASSLAGDRGFGYTF	TRBV7-2	TRBD1	TRBJ1-2	-
TGCGCCAGCAGCCAAGACACAAGGGGCCGACACTCTGGGGCCAACGTCCTGACTTTC	CASSQDTRGRHSGANVLTF	TRBV4-3	-	TRBJ2-6	few
TGTGCCAGCAGCCCGGTAGGCATGGGGACAGGGGTCTCCTACGAGCAGTACTTC	CASSPVGMGTGVSYEQYF	TRBV27	TRBD1	TRBJ2-7	-
TGTGCCAGCAGTGATCCCCTAACAACTAATGAAAAACTGTTTTTT	CASSDPLTTNEKLFF	TRBV6-1	-	TRBJ1-4	-
TGCGCCAGCAGCCATCCCGCCCGGGACAAGAACACTGAAGCTTTCTTT	CASSHPARDKNTEAFF	TRBV4-1	-	TRBJ1-1	-
TGTGCCAGCAGCTCCAAAGGAGTGGGAGCGGGGGTTGGAGAGACCCAGTACTTC	CASSSKGVGAGVGETQYF	TRBV9	TRBD2	TRBJ2-5	-
TGTGCCAGCAGCGCGCGGACAGAAAGCACAGATACGCAGTATTTT	CASSARTESTDTQYF	TRBV9	-	TRBJ2-3	-
TGTGCCAGCAGCTGGTGGTCCTACGAGCAGTACTTC	CASSWWSYEQYF	TRBV5-6	-	TRBJ2-7	-
TGTGCCAGCAGCTTCGCAGAGATCTATGGCTACACCTTC	CASSFAEIYGYTF	TRBV7-9	-	TRBJ1-2	few
TGTGCCACCAGCCACCCCCGGTGGAATGAGCAGTTCTTC	CATSHPRWNEQFF	TRBV15	-	TRBJ2-1	-
TGTGCCAGCAGTTTACCCCGACTAGCGGGGGGACGCGGGCGGTTCTTC	CASSLPRLAGGRGRFF	TRBV28	TRBD2	TRBJ2-1	-
TGTGCCAGCAGCCCCGACCAAGAGACCCAGTACTTC	CASSPDQETQYF	TRBV11-2	-	TRBJ2-5	-
TGCGCCAGCAGCCGTGCCGCGGGGGTAGAAGTCTACGAGCAGTACTTC	CASSRAAGVEVYEQYF	TRBV4-3	TRBD2	TRBJ2-7	once
TGCGCCAGCAGCGTCCGGGACAGGGACTACGAGCAGTACTTC	CASSVRDRDYEQYF	TRBV5-1	TRBD1	TRBJ2-7	-
TGTGCCAGCAGTTACGGGGCGGGGGGTGCCGAGACCCAGTACTTC	CASSYGAGGAETQYF	TRBV6-5	TRBD2	TRBJ2-5	-
TGTGCCAGCAGTGATTCGGCTAGCGGGGGGGCAGATACGCAGTATTTT	CASSDSASGGADTQYF	TRBV6-4	TRBD2	TRBJ2-3	-
TGTGCCAGCTCACCTACCTGGAACAGGGTAGGCACCACAGATACGCAGTATTTT	CASSPTWNRVGTTDTQYF	TRBV18	-	TRBJ2-3	-
TGTGCCTGGATGCGGGTCTCCTATAATTCACCCCTCCACTTT	CAWMRVSYNSPLHF	TRBV30	-	TRBJ1-6	-
TGTGCCTCGTGGACTAGCGGGGGGTCTTACGAGCAGTACTTC	CASWTSGGSYEQYF	TRBV30	TRBD2	TRBJ2-7	once
TGTGCCAGCTTACCATGGGTAACAGGGGGCTATAATTCACCCCTCCACTTT	CASLPWVTGGYNSPLHF	TRBV18	TRBD1	TRBJ1-6	-
TGTGCCAGCAGCTTAATGGGACAGAGCTACGAGCAGTACTTC	CASSLMGQSYEQYF	TRBV11-2	TRBD1	TRBJ2-7	many
TGCGCCAGCAGCTCCAAAACTAGCGGGGGCCCCCCCACCGGGGAGCTGTTTTTT	CASSSKTSGGPPTGELFF	TRBV5-1	TRBD2	TRBJ2-2	-
TGTGCCACCAGCGGCGGACAGGGGTCCTACGAGCAGTACTTC	CATSGGQGSYEQYF	TRBV15	TRBD1	TRBJ2-7	-
TGTGCCAGCAGCTTAACGCACGGGGGTTCCTACGAGCAGTACTTC	CASSLTHGGSYEQYF	TRBV7-3	-	TRBJ2-7	-
TGTGCCACCCTCGACAGGTTAAACACTGAAGCTTTCTTT	CATLDRLNTEAFF	TRBV19	-	TRBJ1-1	-
TGTGCCAGTAGTATCCCAACCCCAAAACTAGCGGGAGGCGAGCAGTTCTTC	CASSIPTPKLAGGEQFF	TRBV19	TRBD2	TRBJ2-1	-
TGTGCCAGCAGCTTATTGGGAGGAGACCTCCTTAACTATGGCTACACCTTC	CASSLLGGDLLNYGYTF	TRBV7-9	-	TRBJ1-2	-
TGTGCCAGCACCCTCTCGAGAAGCAATCAGCCCCAGCATTTT	CASTLSRSNQPQHF	TRBV6-6	-	TRBJ1-5	-
TGTGCCAGCAGCTTAGCCGCAGGGAACAATGAGCAGTTCTTC	CASSLAAGNNEQFF	TRBV11-2	-	TRBJ2-1	-
TGTGCCAGCAGCTTAGCGGGGGGCGAGACCCAGTACTTC	CASSLAGGETQYF	TRBV7-9	-	TRBJ2-5	-
TGTGCCAGCAGGAGAGGGGGGAGTGAAGCTTTCTTT	CASRRGGSEAFF	TRBV6-1	-	TRBJ1-1	-
TGTGCCTGGAAAGGGACAGGGGGCGAGTATTGGGAAAAACTGTTTTTT	CAWKGTGGEYWEKLFF	TRBV30	TRBD1	TRBJ1-4	-